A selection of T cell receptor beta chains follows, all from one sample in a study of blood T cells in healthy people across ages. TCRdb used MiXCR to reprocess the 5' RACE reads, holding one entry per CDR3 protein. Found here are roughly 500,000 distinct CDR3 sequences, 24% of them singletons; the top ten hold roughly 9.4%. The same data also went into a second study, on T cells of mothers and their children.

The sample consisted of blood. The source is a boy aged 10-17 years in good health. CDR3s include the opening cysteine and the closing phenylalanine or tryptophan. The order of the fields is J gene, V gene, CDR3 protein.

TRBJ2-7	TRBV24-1	CATSDHHDAGFHEQYF
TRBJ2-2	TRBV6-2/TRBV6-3	CASSYRLGLTNTGELFF
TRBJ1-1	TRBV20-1	CSALGQVNTEAFF
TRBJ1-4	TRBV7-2	CASSLASTEPGGEKLFF
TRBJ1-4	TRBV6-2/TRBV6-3	CASRVRDKAARNEKLFF
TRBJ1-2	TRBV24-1	CATSDPGTANYGYTF
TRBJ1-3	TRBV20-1	CSAPLPAGNTIYF
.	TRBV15	CATSRQTPAETQYF
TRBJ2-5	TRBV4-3	CASSQARSGTQYF
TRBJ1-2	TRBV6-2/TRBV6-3	CASSGTGGRGYGYTF
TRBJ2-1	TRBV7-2	CASSTGRRAGTFGEQFF
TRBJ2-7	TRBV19	CASNLAGVGEQYF
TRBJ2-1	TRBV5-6	CASSGIVVNEQFF
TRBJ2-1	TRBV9	CASNRDAYNEQFF
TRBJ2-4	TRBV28	CASSFLDRGDQNIQYF
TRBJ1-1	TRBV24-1	CATSGPGDKAEAFF
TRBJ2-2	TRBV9	CASSVGQGDTGELFF